This TCR beta chain is from a study of T cell responses to AZD1222 COVID-19 vaccine. Study conclusions and caveats: CD4 TCRs covered the whole spike, strongest at regions 160-218 and 743-854. Donors were mostly white British, more females; clonal diversity possibly underestimated. Rises in breadth and depth of Spike-specific TCRs came after two AZD1222 doses.

Points on this clone: Its antigen is still unknown.

The V gene lost 5 bases and the J gene lost 3 bases, with 11 bases spanning the gap. The CDR3 covers 13 residues. Germline V gene data show CDR1 as SEHNR and CDR2 as FQNEAQ (reference sequence). TCRdb keeps only in-frame clones here, not all; method: immunoSEQ multiplex PCR. This sample yields about 110,000 clones, of which 65% to 85% are seen a single time; about 4.6% belongs to the top ten. Here the sequenced sample was peripheral blood, taken on day 0 of AZD1222 vaccination. The chain couples TRBV7-9 to TRBJ2-7; D gene unclear. This clonotype originated in an adult in good health. CDR3 loop: CASSPREIYEQYF. CDR3 DNA: TGTGCCAGCAGCCCCCGAGAAATCTACGAGCAGTACTTC.